This T cell receptor beta chain was observed in a study of blood T cell repertoires in COVID-19. Measured with immunoSEQ multiplex PCR; TCRdb has only the in-frame clones, and not every one. Of a few hundred thousand clones listed, around 87% are singletons. Germline loops: CDR1 LGHNA, CDR2 YNFKEQ. Germline trimming cut 0 bases from V and 2 bases from J; bases unmatched to any gene: 8. The length of the CDR3 is 17 residues. The TCR was taken from a man aged 30 to 45 who had recovered from COVID-19. The sequenced material came from PBMCs or T cells enriched from blood (not recorded which). This chain links TRBV4-2 with TRBJ2-5; 8 bases are shared with TRBD2. CDR3 DNA sequence: TGTGCCAGCAGCCAAGATCTGCGGGGGGCCAGACAAGAGACCCAGTACTTC. Translation gives CASSQDLRGARQETQYF.